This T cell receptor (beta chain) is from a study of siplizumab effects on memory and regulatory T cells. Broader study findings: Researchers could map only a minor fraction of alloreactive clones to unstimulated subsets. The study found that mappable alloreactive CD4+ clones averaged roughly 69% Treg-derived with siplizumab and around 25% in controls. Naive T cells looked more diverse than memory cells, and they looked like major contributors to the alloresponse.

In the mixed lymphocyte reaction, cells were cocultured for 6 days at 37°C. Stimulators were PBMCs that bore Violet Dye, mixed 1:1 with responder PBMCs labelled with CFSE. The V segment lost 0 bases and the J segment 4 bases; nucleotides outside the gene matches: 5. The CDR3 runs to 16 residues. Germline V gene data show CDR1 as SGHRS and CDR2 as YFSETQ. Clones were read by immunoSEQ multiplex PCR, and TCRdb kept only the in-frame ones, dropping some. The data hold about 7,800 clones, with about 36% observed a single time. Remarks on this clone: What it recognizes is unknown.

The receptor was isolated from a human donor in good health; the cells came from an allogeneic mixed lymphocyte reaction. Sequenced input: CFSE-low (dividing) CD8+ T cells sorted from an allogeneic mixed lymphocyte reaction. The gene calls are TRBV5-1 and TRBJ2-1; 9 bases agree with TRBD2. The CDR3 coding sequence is TGCGCCAGCAGCTTGGAGCCTAGCGGGGATTACAATGAGCAGTTCTTC. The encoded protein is CASSLEPSGDYNEQFF.